Below, 13 T cell receptor beta chains from the same sample are listed, as sequenced in a study of T cells after yellow fever vaccination. Using its own MiXCR run on the 5' RACE reads, TCRdb lists one record per CDR3 protein. Among some 150,000 distinct CDR3 sequences listed, roughly 11% were seen once. The material sequenced was CD8+ T cells sorted from PBMCs, taken 15 days after the yellow fever booster vaccination. The receptor set was obtained from a young man who received the YFV17D yellow fever vaccine.

The CDR3 sequence: CSASPSGEPFTDTQYF. CDR3 nucleotides: TGCAGTGCTAGCCCCTCGGGCGAACCATTCACAGATACGCAGTATTTT. The J gene is TRBJ2-3, the V gene TRBV20-1; D is unresolved. Trimming shortened V by 3 bases and J by 2 bases, and 18 bases separated the two germline ends. The CDR3 consists of 16 residues. Germline V gene data show CDR1 as DFQATT and CDR2 as SNEGSKA (reference sequence).

This clonotype was found a few times. V and J are TRBV7-9 and TRBJ2-5, with D tentatively TRBD2 (6 bases). Per germline, CDR1 SEHNR and CDR2 FQNEAQ (reference sequence). Trimming cost V 5 bases and J 5 bases, with 12 bases left between them. This CDR3 region has 13 residues. CDR3 nucleotides: TGTGCCAGCAGCGTTGGCGGGGCCGAGACCCAGTACTTC. Protein product: CASSVGGAETQYF.

This clonotype was observed a handful of times. The chain carries TRBV4-1 and TRBJ2-5; TRBD2 matches 7 bases. V was clipped by 4 bases and J by 3 bases; unmatched bases: 8. The CDR3 runs to 15 residues. Germline V gene sequence: CDR1 MGHRA, CDR2 YSYEKL. CDR3 amino acids: CASSLRRGDEETQYF. The DNA for the CDR3 is TGCGCCAGCAGCCTTCGCCGGGGGGACGAAGAGACCCAGTACTTC.

This clonotype turned up a few times. The rearrangement uses TRBV3-1 and TRBJ2-1, with 9 bases fitting TRBD2. This CDR3 has 18 residues. Germline CDR1 and CDR2: LGHDT and YNNKEL (reference sequence). The V and J ends lost 1 base and 1 base, in that order; junction bases with no gene match: 8. The CDR3 sequence is CASSQVSGGAGSYNEQFF. The DNA of the CDR3 is TGTGCCAGCAGCCAAGTTAGCGGGGGCGCCGGGTCCTACAATGAGCAGTTCTTC.

This chain links TRBV7-9 with TRBJ2-5; D gene uncertain. Trimming took 4 bases from V and 9 from J, leaving 9 bases between them. CDR3 size: 11 residues. The germline CDR1 and CDR2 sequences are SEHNR and FQNEAQ (reference sequence). The CDR3 sequence: CASSSFEAQYF. For the CDR3, the DNA is TGTGCCAGCAGCTCCTTCGAGGCCCAGTACTTC.

This clonotype was counted a few times. This rearrangement joins TRBV4-2 to TRBJ2-1; D is uncertain. This CDR3 contains 15 residues. With 0 bases removed from V and 2 bases from J, the gap between germline ends came to 8 bases. Germline V gene sequence: CDR1 LGHNA, CDR2 YNFKEQ. In DNA form, the CDR3 reads TGTGCCAGCAGCCAAGAAAGTAGGACCTACAATGAGCAGTTCTTC. Protein product: CASSQESRTYNEQFF.

This sequence joins TRBV6-1 and TRBJ2-5, with D possibly being TRBD1 (6 bases). V shed 9 bases and J shed 5 bases, with 13 bases lying between them. This CDR3 region has 12 residues. CDR1 is MNHNS, CDR2 SASEGT, per germline. CDR3 loop: CASTDSSETQYF. CDR3 nucleotides: TGTGCCAGTACGGACAGTTCTGAGACCCAGTACTTC.

This clonotype was found a few times. V and J are TRBV7-9 and TRBJ2-1; weak D call: TRBD2 (6 bases). The CDR3 runs to 12 residues. V dropped 3 bases and J dropped 9 bases, with 9 bases sitting between them. Germline V gene data show CDR1 as SEHNR and CDR2 as FQNEAQ (reference sequence). The CDR3 region is CASSFGEAEQFF. CDR3 coding DNA: TGTGCCAGCAGCTTTGGGGAGGCTGAGCAGTTCTTC.

This clonotype has more than one count but fewer than ten. The V gene is TRBV29-1, the J gene TRBJ2-3; D may match TRBD1 or TRBD2 (5 bases each). Trimming took off 8 bases at V and 4 bases at J, with 16 bases between the two ends. The CDR3 runs to 13 residues. CDR1 SQVTM and CDR2 ANQGSEA come from the germline V gene. The chain's CDR3 is CSKRDRRADTQYF. As DNA, the CDR3 is TGCAGCAAACGGGACCGGAGAGCAGATACGCAGTATTTT.

This clonotype was seen only a few times. The rearrangement links TRBV19 to TRBJ2-6; TRBD1 is a possible D gene (6 bases). The germline V gene has CDR1 LNHDA and CDR2 SQIVND (reference sequence). This CDR3 is built from 15 residues. Deletions cut 2 bases from V and 4 bases from J, with 9 bases between. CDR3 sequence (DNA): TGTGCCAGTAGTATATGGGGGCGAGGGGCCAACGTCCTGACTTTC. Amino acid sequence: CASSIWGRGANVLTF.

Many counts were recorded for this clonotype. The V gene is TRBV7-3, the J gene TRBJ2-2; D gene ambiguous. Germline V gene data show CDR1 as SGHTA and CDR2 as FQGTGA. The CDR3 sequence is 15 residues long. V lost 4 bases and J 0 bases, leaving 9 bases between the germline ends. CDR3 nucleotide sequence: TGTGCCAGCAGCTCGACTCCTTCGAACACCGGGGAGCTGTTTTTT. It codes for CASSSTPSNTGELFF.

As DNA, the CDR3 is TGTGCCAGCAAAGCCACAGAGGGCTACGAGCAGTACGTC. It specifies CASKATEGYEQYV. The chain employs TRBV2 and TRBJ2-7; D is perhaps TRBD2 (5 bases). Germline loops: CDR1 SNHLY, CDR2 FYNNEI. This CDR3 contains 13 residues. Trimming took 7 bases from V and 3 from J, leaving 13 bases between them.

The gene calls are TRBV20-1 and TRBJ2-3; possibly TRBD1 for D (5 bases). Germline CDR1 is DFQATT and CDR2 is SNEGSKA (reference sequence). Trimming stripped 0 bases from V and 0 bases from J, with 10 bases between. The CDR3 is 15 residues long. In nucleotides, the CDR3 is TGCAGTGCTAGAGAATTGACAGTTAGCACAGATACGCAGTATTTT. This gives the protein CSARELTVSTDTQYF.